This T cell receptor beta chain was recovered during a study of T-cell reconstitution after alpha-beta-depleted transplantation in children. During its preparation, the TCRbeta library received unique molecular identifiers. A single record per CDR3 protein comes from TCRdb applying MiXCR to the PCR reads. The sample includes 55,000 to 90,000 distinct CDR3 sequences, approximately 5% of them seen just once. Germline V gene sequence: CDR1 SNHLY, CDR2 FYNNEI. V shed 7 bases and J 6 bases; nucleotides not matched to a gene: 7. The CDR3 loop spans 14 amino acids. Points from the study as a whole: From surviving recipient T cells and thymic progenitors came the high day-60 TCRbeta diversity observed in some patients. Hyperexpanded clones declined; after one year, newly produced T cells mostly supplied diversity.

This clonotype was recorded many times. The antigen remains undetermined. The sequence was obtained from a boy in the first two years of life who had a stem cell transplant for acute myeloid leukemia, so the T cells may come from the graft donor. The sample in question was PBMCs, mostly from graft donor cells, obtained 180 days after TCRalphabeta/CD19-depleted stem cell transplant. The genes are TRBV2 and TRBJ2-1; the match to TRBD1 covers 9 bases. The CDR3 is CASIQDRGGNEQFF. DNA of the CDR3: TGTGCCAGCATTCAGGACAGGGGAGGCAATGAGCAGTTCTTC.